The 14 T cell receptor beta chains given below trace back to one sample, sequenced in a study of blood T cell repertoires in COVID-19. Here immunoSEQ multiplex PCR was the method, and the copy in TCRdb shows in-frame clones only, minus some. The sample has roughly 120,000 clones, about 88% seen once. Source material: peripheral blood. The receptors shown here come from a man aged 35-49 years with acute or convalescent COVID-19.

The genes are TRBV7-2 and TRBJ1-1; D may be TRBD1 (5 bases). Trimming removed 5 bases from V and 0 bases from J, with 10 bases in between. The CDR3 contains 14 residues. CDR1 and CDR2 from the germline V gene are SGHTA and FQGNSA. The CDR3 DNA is TGTGCCAGCAGCCTCGGGGGGATGAACACTGAAGCTTTCTTT. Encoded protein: CASSLGGMNTEAFF.

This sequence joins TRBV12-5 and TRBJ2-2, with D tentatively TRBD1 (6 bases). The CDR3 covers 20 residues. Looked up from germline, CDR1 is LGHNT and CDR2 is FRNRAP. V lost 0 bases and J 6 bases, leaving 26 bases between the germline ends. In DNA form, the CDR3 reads TGTGCTAGTGGTTTGGTAAAGTCGTATCGGGACACCAAGGGCCCCGGGGAGCTGTTTTTT. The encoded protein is CASGLVKSYRDTKGPGELFF.

The CDR3 coding sequence is TGTGCCACCAGTGACCGAACGACAGACTACAATGAGCAGTTCTTC. The encoded protein is CATSDRTTDYNEQFF. V and J are TRBV24-1 and TRBJ2-1, with D possibly being TRBD1 (5 bases). The CDR3 loop spans 15 amino acids. Germline loops: CDR1 KGHDR, CDR2 SFDVKD. V was cut by 4 bases and J by 3 bases, with 12 bases left in between.

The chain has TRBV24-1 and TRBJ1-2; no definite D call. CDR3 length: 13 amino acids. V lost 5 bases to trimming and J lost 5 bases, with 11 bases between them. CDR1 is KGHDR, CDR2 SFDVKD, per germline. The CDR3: CATSVGRGYGYTF. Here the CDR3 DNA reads TGTGCCACCAGTGTGGGGAGAGGGTATGGCTACACCTTC.

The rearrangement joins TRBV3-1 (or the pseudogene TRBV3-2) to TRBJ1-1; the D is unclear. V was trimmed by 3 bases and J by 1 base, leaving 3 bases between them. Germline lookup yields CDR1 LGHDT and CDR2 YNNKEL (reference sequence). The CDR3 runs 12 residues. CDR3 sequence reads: CASSHWNTEAFF. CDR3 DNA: TGTGCCAGCAGCCACTGGAACACTGAAGCTTTCTTT.

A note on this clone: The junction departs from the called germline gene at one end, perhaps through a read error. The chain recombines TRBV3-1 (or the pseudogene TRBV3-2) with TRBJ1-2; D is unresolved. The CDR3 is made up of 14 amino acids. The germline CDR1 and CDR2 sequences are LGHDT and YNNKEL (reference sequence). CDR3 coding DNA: TGTGCCCGCAGCCGACCGGACGGGGTGGGGGGCTACACCTTC. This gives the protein CARSRPDGVGGYTF.

CDR3 sequence (DNA): TGTGCCAGCAGCTTAGATCGGGCTGGAAACACCATATATTTT. This sequence encodes CASSLDRAGNTIYF. V usage is TRBV7-9 and J usage is TRBJ1-3; no clear D. The CDR3 is 14 amino acids. Germline CDR1 and CDR2: SEHNR and FQNEAQ (reference sequence). Trimming shortened V by 1 base and J by 2 bases, and 6 bases separated the two germline ends.

The CDR3 spells CAISVWSVLSPYGYTF. The CDR3 nucleotides read TGTGCCATCAGTGTTTGGTCGGTATTATCGCCCTATGGCTACACCTTC. The V call is TRBV10-3, the J call TRBJ1-2; D ambiguous. The CDR3 is 16 residues long. Germline values: CDR1 ENHRY, CDR2 SYGVKD. Trimming pared 4 bases from V and 4 bases from J, leaving 19 bases between.

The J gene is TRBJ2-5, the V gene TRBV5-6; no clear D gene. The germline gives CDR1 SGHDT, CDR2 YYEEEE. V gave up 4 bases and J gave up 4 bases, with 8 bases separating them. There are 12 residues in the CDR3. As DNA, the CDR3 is TGTGCCAGCAGCAAACGAGGAGAGACCCAGTACTTC. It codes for CASSKRGETQYF.

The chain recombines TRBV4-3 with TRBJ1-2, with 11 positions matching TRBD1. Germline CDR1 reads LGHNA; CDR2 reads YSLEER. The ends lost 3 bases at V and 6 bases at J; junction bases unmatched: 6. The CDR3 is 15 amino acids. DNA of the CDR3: TGCGCCAGCAGCCATCGGGACAGGGGGGTCGATGGCTACACCTTC. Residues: CASSHRDRGVDGYTF.

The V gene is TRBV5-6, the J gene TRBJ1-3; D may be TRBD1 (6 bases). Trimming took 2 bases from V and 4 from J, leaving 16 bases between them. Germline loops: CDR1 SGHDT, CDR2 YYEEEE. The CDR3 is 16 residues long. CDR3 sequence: CASSLRGGLPGNTIYF. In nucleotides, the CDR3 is TGTGCCAGCAGCTTAAGGGGGGGCCTACCGGGAAACACCATATATTTT.

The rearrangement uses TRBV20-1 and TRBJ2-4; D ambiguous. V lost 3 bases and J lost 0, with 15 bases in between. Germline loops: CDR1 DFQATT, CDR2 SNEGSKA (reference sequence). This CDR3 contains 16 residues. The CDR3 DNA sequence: TGCAGTGCTAGTGCCCTCCTCGGTCTAGCCAAAAACATTCAGTACTTC. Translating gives CSASALLGLAKNIQYF.

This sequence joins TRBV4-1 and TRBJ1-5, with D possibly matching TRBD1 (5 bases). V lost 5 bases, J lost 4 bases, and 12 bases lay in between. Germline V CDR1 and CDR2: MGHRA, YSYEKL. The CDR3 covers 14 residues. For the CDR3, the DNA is TGCGCCAGCAGCGTTGTGACAGCAAATCAGCCCCAGCATTTT. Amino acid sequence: CASSVVTANQPQHF.

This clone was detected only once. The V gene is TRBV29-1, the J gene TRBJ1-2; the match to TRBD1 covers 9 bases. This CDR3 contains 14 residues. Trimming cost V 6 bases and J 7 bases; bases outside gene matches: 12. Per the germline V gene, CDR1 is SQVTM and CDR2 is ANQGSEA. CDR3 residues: CSVADRGREGGYTF. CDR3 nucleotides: TGCAGCGTGGCGGACAGGGGTCGTGAGGGTGGCTACACCTTC.